The 3 T cell receptor beta chains in this list originate from one sample, sequenced in a study of T cells in tuberculosis. Libraries were prepared by immunoSEQ multiplex PCR; TCRdb keeps only in-frame clonotypes and omits some of them. The data contain around 26,000 clones, around 90% of them singletons. The sequenced sample was PBMCs. The receptor source for this set is a donor aged 10 to 29 with latent tuberculosis or without tuberculosis infection. Some clones in this sample may be carry-over from other donors' samples.

This clone was detected only once. The gene calls are TRBV18 and TRBJ1-4, with D unclear. The CDR3 totals 15 residues. Germline V CDR1 and CDR2: KGHSH, LQKENI. With 3 bases removed from V and 6 bases from J, the gap between germline ends came to 14 bases. The CDR3 reads CASSPVSGLHEKLFF. DNA of the CDR3: TGTGCCAGCTCACCGGTCAGCGGCCTTCATGAAAAACTGTTTTTT. Drawing the rest from reference TRBV18 and TRBJ1-4, the complete variable domain is NAGVMQNPRHLVRRRGQEARLRCSPMKGHSHVYWYRQLPEEGLKFMVYLQKENIIDESGMPKERFSAEFPKEGPSILRIQQVVRGDSAAYFCASSPVSGLHEKLFFGSGTQLSVL.

This rearrangement joins TRBV27 to TRBJ2-7; D perhaps matches TRBD2 (6 bases). Germline loops: CDR1 MNHEY, CDR2 SMNVEV (reference sequence). The CDR3 spans 14 residues. Trimming left V 2 bases short and J 6 bases short, with 14 bases between. CDR3 bases: TGTGCCAGCAGTTTAGGCGAGCGGGCGGCCGAGCAGTACTTC. Its protein is CASSLGERAAEQYF.

The CDR3 nucleotides are TGTGCCAGCAGCGCACTACTAGCGGGGGCACCAAATGAGCAGTTCTTC. Amino acids: CASSALLAGAPNEQFF. The chain recombines TRBV9 with TRBJ2-1; the match to TRBD2 covers 11 bases. Germline loops: CDR1 SGDLS, CDR2 YYNGEE. This CDR3 is 16 amino acids long. The trim removed 3 bases at V and 7 bases at J, leaving 9 bases unmatched.